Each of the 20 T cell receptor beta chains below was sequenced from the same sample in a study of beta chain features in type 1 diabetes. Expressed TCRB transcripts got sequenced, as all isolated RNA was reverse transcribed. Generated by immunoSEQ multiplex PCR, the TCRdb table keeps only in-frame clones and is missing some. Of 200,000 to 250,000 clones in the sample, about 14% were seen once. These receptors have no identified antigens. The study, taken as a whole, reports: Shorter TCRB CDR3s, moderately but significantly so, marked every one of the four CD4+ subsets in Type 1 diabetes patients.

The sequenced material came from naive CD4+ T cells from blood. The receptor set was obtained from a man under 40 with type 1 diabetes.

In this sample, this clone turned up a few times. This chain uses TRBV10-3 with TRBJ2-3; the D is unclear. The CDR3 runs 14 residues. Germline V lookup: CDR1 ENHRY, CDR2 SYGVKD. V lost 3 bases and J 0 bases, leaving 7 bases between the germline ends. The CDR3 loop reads CAISDGGSTDTQYF. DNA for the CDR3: TGTGCCATCAGTGACGGCGGTAGCACAGATACGCAGTATTTT.

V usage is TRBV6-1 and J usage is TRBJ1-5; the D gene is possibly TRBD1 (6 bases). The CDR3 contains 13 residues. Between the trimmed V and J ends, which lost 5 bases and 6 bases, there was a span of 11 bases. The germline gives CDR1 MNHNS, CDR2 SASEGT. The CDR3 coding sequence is TGTGCCAGCAGTAATCACAGGGCTCAGCCCCAGCATTTT. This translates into CASSNHRAQPQHF.

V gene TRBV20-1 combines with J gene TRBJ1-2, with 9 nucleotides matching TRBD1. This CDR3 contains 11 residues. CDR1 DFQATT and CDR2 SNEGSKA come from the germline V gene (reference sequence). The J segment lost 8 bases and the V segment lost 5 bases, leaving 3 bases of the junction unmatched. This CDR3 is CSAGTGSGYTF. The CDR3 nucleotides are TGCAGTGCTGGGACAGGGTCCGGCTACACCTTC.

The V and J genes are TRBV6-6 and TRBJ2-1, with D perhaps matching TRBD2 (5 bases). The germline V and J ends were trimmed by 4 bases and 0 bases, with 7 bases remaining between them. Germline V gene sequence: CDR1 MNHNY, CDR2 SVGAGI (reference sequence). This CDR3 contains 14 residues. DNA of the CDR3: TGTGCCAGCAGTTTGGAGGTCTCCTACAATGAGCAGTTCTTC. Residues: CASSLEVSYNEQFF.

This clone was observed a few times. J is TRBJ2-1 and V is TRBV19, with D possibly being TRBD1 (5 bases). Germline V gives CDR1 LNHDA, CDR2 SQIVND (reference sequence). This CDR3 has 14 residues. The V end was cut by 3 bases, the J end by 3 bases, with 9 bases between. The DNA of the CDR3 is TGTGCCAGTAGTATTCCAGGGCTCTACAATGAGCAGTTCTTC. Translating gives CASSIPGLYNEQFF.

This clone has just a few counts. The CDR3 spells CASSTGLPHYGYTF. CDR3 nucleotides: TGTGCCAGCAGCACGGGACTCCCACATTATGGCTACACCTTC. The genes are TRBV6-5 and TRBJ1-2; tentatively, D is TRBD1 (5 bases). The CDR3 length is 14 residues. Germline assignment: CDR1 MNHEY and CDR2 SVGAGI. The germline V and J ends were trimmed by 6 bases and 5 bases, with 16 bases remaining between them.

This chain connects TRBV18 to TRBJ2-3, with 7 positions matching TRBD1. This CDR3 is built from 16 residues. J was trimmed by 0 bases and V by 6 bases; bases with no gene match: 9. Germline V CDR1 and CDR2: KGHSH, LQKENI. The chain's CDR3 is CASSSQGIGSTDTQYF. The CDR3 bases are TGTGCCAGCTCGTCACAGGGGATCGGTAGCACAGATACGCAGTATTTT.

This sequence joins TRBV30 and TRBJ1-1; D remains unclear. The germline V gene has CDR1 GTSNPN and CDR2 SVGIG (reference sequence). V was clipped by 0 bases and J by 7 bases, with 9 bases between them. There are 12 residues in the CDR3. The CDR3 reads CAWSVREGEAFF. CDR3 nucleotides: TGTGCCTGGAGTGTACGGGAAGGTGAAGCTTTCTTT. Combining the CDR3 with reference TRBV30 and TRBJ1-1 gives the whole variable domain SQTIHQWPATLVQPVGSPLSLECTVEGTSNPNLYWYRQAAGRGLQLLFYSVGIGQISSEVPQNLSASRPQDRQFILSSKKLLLSDSGFYLCAWSVREGEAFFGQGTRLTVV.

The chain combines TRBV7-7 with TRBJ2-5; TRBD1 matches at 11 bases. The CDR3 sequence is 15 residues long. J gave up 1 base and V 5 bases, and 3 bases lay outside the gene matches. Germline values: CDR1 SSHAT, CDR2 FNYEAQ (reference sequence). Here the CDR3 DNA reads TGTGCCAGCAGCCCGGGGACAGGGGGCCAAGAGACCCAGTACTTC. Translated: CASSPGTGGQETQYF.

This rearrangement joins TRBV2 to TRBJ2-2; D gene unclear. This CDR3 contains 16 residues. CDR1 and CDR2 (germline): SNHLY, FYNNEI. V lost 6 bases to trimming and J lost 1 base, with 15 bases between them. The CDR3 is CASSPGRALNTGELFF. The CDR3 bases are TGTGCCAGCAGCCCTGGTCGAGCCTTGAACACCGGGGAGCTGTTTTTT.

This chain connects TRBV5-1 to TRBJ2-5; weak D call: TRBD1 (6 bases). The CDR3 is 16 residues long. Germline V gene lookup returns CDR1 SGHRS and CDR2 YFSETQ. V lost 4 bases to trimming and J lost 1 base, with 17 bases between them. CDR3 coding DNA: TGCGCCAGCAGCGCCAAAGAGGGGGTCTTCCAAGAGACCCAGTACTTC. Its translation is CASSAKEGVFQETQYF.

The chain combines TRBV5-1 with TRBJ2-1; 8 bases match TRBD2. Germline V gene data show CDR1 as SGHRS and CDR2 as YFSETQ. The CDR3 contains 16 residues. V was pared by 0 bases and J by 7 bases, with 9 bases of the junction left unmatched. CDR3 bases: TGCGCCAGCAGCTTGGCTGTCTTGGGACTAGGAAATGAGCAGTTCTTC. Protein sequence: CASSLAVLGLGNEQFF.

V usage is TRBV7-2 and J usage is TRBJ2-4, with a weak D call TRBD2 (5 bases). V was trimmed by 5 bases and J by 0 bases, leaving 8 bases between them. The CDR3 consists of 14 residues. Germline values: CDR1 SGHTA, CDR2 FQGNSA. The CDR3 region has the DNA TGTGCCAGCAGCCCCGGGGTAGCCAAAAACATTCAGTACTTC. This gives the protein CASSPGVAKNIQYF.

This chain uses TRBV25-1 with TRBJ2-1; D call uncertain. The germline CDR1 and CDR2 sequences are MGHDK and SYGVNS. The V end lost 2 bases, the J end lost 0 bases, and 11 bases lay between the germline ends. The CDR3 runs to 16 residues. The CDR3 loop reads CASSEIHPYSYNEQFF. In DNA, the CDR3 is TGTGCCAGCAGTGAAATCCACCCCTACTCCTACAATGAGCAGTTCTTC.

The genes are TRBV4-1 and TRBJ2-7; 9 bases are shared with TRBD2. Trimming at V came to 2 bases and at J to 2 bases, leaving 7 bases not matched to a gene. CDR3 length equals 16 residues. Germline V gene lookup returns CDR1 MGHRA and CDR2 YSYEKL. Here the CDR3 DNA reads TGCGCCAGCAGCCAAAACCCGACTAGCGGAGCCTACGAGCAGTACTTC. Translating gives CASSQNPTSGAYEQYF.

In nucleotides, the CDR3 is TGCAGTGCTACAGGGTCCTACGAGCAGTACTTC. It is translated as CSATGSYEQYF. V is TRBV20-1 and J is TRBJ2-7, with D perhaps TRBD1 (5 bases). Trimming stripped 4 bases from V and 1 base from J, with 5 bases between. CDR1 DFQATT and CDR2 SNEGSKA come from the germline V gene (reference sequence). This CDR3 comprises 11 residues.

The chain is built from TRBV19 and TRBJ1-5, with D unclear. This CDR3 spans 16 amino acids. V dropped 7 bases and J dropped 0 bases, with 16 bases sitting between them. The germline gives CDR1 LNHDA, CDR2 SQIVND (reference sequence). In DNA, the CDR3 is TGTGCCAGTAACCCTCGGGCGGGGTATAGCAATCAGCCCCAGCATTTT. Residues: CASNPRAGYSNQPQHF.

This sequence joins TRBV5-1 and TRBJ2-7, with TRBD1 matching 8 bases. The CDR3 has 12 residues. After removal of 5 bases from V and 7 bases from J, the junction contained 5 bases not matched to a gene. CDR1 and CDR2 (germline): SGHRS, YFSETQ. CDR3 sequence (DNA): TGCGCCAGCAGACAGACAGGGGATGAGCAGTACTTC. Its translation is CASRQTGDEQYF.

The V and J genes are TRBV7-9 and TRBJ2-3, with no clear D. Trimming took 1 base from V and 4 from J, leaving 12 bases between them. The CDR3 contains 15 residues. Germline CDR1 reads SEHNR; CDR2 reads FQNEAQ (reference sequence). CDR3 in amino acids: CASSLGAKGSDTQYF. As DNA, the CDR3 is TGTGCCAGCAGCTTAGGGGCCAAAGGATCAGATACGCAGTATTTT.

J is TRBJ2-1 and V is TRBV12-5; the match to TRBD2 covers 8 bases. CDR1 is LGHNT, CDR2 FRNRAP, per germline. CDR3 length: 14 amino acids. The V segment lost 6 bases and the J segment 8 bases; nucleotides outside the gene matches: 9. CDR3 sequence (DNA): TGTGCTAGTGGCAATAGCGGGACGCTGGATGAGCAGTTCTTC. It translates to CASGNSGTLDEQFF.